This TCR beta chain was captured in a study of blood T cell repertoires in COVID-19. Clones were sequenced by immunoSEQ multiplex PCR, and TCRdb holds only the in-frame ones, with some missing. The profile shows 190,000 or so clones, 82% of them singletons. This sequence was found in a middle-aged man who had recovered from COVID-19. Sample: PBMCs or T cells enriched from blood (not recorded which).

CDR3 sequence (DNA): TGTGCCAGCCGCCCCGACGGAGCGGGGTCACCCCTCCACTTT. Translating it yields CASRPDGAGSPLHF. The V and J genes are TRBV2 and TRBJ1-6; D unresolved. The CDR3 loop spans 14 amino acids. CDR1 and CDR2 (germline): SNHLY, FYNNEI. V lost 8 bases to trimming and J lost 10 bases, with 18 bases between them.